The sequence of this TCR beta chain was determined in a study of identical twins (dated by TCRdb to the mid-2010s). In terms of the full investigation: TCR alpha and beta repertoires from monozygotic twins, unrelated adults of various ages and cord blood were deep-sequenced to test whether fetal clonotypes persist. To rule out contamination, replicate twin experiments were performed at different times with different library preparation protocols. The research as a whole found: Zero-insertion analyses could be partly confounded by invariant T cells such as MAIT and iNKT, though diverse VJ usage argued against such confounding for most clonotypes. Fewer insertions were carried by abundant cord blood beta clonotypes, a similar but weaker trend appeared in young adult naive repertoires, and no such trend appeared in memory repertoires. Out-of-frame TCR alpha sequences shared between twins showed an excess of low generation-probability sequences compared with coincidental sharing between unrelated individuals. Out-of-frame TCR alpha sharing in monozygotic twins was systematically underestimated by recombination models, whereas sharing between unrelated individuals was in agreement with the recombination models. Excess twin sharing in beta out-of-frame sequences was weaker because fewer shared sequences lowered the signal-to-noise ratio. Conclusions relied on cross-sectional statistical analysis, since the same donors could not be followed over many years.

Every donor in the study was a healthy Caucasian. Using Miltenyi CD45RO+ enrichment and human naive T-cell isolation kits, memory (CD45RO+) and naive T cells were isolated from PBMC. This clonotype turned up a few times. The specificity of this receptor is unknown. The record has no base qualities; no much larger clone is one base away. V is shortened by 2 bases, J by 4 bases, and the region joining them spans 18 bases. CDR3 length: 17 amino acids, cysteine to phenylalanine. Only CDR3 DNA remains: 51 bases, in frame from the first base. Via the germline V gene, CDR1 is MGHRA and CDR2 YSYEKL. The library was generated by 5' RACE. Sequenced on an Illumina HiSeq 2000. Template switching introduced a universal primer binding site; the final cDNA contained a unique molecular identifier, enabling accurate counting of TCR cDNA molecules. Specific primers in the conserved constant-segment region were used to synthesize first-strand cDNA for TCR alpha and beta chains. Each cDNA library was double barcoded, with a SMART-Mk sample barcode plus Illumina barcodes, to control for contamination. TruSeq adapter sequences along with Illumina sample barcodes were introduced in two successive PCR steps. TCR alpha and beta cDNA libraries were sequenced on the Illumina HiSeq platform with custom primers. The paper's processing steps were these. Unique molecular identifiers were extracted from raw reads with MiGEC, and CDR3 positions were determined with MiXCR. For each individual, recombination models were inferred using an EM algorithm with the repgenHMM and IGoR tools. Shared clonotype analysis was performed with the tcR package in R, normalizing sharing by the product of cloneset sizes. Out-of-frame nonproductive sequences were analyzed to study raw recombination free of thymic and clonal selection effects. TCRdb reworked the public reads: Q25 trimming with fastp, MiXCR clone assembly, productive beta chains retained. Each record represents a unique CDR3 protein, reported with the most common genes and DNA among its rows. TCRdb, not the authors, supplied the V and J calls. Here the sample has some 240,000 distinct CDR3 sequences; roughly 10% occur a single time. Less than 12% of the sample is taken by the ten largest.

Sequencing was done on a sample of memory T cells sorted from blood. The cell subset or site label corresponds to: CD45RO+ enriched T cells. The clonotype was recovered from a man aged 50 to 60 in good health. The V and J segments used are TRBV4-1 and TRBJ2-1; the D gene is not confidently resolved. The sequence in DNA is TGCGCCAGCAGCCAACTCCCCTCAACCCCGACTTACAATGAGCAGTTCTTC. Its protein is CASSQLPSTPTYNEQFF.